The 2 T cell receptor beta chains presented below share a single source sample, sequenced in a study of molecular identifiers for immune sequencing clone quantification. TCRdb processed the PCR reads anew with MiXCR; each CDR3 protein has one entry. The sample comprises nearly 650,000 distinct CDR3 sequences, 25% of which are singletons, and about 0.84% rests with the top ten. The material sequenced was naive CD8+ T cells from blood, with Jurkat cell RNA spiked in. Subset defined: FACS-sorted CD8+CD4-CCR7+CD45RA+ naive T cells. These receptors all stem from a human donor in good health. Some libraries in this study had Jurkat cell RNA spiked in.

The chain uses TRBV20-1 and TRBJ2-7, with D hard to call. V was cut by 3 bases and J by 3 bases, with 12 bases left in between. Germline CDR1 DFQATT, CDR2 SNEGSKA (reference sequence). The CDR3 is 13 amino acids. CDR3 sequence reads: CSARSELFYEQYF. CDR3 in DNA: TGCAGTGCTAGGTCGGAACTCTTCTACGAGCAGTACTTC.

This clonotype was recorded many times. The rearrangement uses TRBV5-4 and TRBJ2-3, with D hard to call. Germline V gene lookup returns CDR1 SGHNT and CDR2 YYREEE (reference sequence). This CDR3 comprises 13 residues. The V and J ends lost 2 bases and 4 bases respectively, with 8 bases between them. The CDR3 is CASSFPPADTQYF. The CDR3 coding sequence is TGTGCCAGCAGCTTTCCCCCAGCAGATACGCAGTATTTT. Variable domain in full (rest from reference TRBV5-4 and TRBJ2-3): ETGVTQSPTHLIKTRGQQVTLRCSSQSGHNTVSWYQQALGQGPQFIFQYYREEENGRGNFPPRFSGLQFPNYSSELNVNALELDDSALYLCASSFPPADTQYFGPGTRLTVL.